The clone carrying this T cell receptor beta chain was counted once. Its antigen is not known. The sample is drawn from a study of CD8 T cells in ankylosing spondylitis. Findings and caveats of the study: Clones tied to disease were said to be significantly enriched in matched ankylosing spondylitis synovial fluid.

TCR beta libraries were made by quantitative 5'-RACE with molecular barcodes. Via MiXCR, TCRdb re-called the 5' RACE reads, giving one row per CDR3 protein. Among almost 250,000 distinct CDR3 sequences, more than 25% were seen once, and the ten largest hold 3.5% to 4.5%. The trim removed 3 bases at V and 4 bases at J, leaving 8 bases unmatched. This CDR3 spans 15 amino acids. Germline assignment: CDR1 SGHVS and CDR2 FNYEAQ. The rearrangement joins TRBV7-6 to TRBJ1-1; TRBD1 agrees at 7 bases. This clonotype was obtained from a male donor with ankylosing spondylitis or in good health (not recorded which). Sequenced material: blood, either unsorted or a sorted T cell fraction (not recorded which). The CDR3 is CASSFLTGRFTEAFF. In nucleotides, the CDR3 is TGTGCCAGCAGCTTCCTGACAGGGAGATTCACTGAAGCTTTCTTT.